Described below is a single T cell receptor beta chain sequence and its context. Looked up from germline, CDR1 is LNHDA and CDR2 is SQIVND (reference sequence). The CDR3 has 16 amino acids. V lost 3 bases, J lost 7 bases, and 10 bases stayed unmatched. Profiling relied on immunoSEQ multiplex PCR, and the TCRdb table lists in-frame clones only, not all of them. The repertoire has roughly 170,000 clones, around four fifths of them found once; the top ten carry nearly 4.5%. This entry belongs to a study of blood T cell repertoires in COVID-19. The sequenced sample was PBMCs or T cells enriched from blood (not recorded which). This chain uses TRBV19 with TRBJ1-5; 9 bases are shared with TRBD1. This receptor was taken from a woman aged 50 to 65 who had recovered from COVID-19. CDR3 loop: CASSIPGTGRRQPQHF. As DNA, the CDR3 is TGTGCCAGTAGTATTCCCGGGACAGGGCGGAGGCAGCCCCAGCATTTT.